Below, 23 T cell receptor beta chains from the same sample are listed, as sequenced in a study of T-cell reconstitution after alpha-beta-depleted transplantation in children. Researchers prepared the TCRbeta library using unique molecular identifiers, the study reports. A single record per CDR3 protein comes from TCRdb applying MiXCR to the PCR reads. The table includes 540,000 or so distinct CDR3 sequences, roughly 24% detected once. Here the sequenced sample was PBMCs, mostly from graft donor cells, taken 360 days after TCRalphabeta/CD19-depleted stem cell transplant. The receptor set was obtained from a boy under two years old who had a stem cell transplant for acute myeloid leukemia, so the T cells may come from the graft donor.

The chain combines TRBV10-3 with TRBJ1-2, with TRBD1 matching 9 bases. Germline V gene data show CDR1 as ENHRY and CDR2 as SYGVKD. After removal of 6 bases from V and 8 bases from J, the junction contained 16 bases not matched to a gene. The CDR3 loop spans 16 amino acids. CDR3 in amino acids: CAISRLQQGAGEGYTF. CDR3 in DNA: TGTGCCATCAGCAGATTACAACAGGGGGCTGGGGAAGGCTACACCTTC.

The V and J genes are TRBV20-1 and TRBJ2-2; 8 positions agree with TRBD1. Germline assignment: CDR1 DFQATT and CDR2 SNEGSKA (reference sequence). This CDR3 comprises 15 residues. The V and J ends lost 3 bases and 4 bases, in that order; junction bases with no gene match: 7. The CDR3 reads CSASSGGRTTGELFF. The DNA of the CDR3 is TGCAGTGCTAGCTCAGGGGGCAGGACCACCGGGGAGCTGTTTTTT.

This clonotype was picked up a small number of times. This chain joins TRBV7-8 and TRBJ2-3; TRBD2 matches 8 bases. The CDR3 runs 18 residues. Losses at the gene ends were 5 bases for V and 2 bases for J; bases not matched to a gene: 15. The germline gives CDR1 SGHVS, CDR2 FQNEAQ. CDR3 bases: TGTGCCAGCAGCGCCTTCTACTTAGCGGGGTCAGTCACAGATACGCAGTATTTT. Its protein product is CASSAFYLAGSVTDTQYF.

The rearrangement joins TRBV7-2 to TRBJ2-7; 9 nucleotides match TRBD1. Germline-derived CDR1 and CDR2 are SGHTA and FQGNSA. V trimming: 5 bases; J trimming: 6 bases; junction bases outside the gene matches: 5. This CDR3 has 13 amino acids. CDR3 bases: TGTGCCAGCAGCCTGGGACAGGGCCCCGAGCAGTACTTC. This sequence encodes CASSLGQGPEQYF.

This clonotype was detected a few times. The V call is TRBV12-3 or TRBV12-4, the J call TRBJ2-3; 8 positions match TRBD2. The length of the CDR3 is 16 residues. V shed 6 bases and J 2 bases; nucleotides not matched to a gene: 10. The CDR3: CASRPISSGSTDTQYF. As DNA, the CDR3 is TGTGCCAGCAGGCCCATCTCTAGCGGGTCCACAGATACGCAGTATTTT.

This clonotype has more than one count but fewer than ten. The chain recombines TRBV6-4 with TRBJ2-1; D not resolved. The CDR3 loop spans 15 amino acids. From germline, CDR1 is MRHNA and CDR2 SNTAGT. Trimming stripped 2 bases from V and 3 bases from J, with 11 bases between. The CDR3 here is CASSDVWGYYNEQFF. The CDR3 nucleotides are TGTGCCAGCAGTGACGTATGGGGTTACTACAATGAGCAGTTCTTC.

A few counts support this clonotype. The chain recombines TRBV20-1 with TRBJ2-6; D uncertain. V lost 0 bases and J lost 2, with 8 bases in between. The CDR3 spans 15 residues. CDR1 is DFQATT and CDR2 is SNEGSKA in the germline V gene (reference sequence). CDR3 sequence reads: CSAREGFAGANVLTF. For the CDR3, the DNA is TGCAGTGCTAGAGAAGGGTTCGCTGGGGCCAACGTCCTGACTTTC.

The V call is TRBV27, the J call TRBJ1-1; unclear D gene. Germline V gene sequence: CDR1 MNHEY, CDR2 SMNVEV (reference sequence). This CDR3 has 15 amino acids. V was shortened by 6 bases and J by 3 bases, with 17 bases between the two germline ends. CDR3 sequence reads: CASSPLNMGYTEAFF. The DNA of the CDR3 is TGTGCCAGCAGCCCCCTAAACATGGGATACACTGAAGCTTTCTTT.

Only a few counts were recorded for this clonotype. The chain recombines TRBV20-1 with TRBJ2-1; 7 bases map to TRBD2. Germline lookup yields CDR1 DFQATT and CDR2 SNEGSKA (reference sequence). Germline trimming cut 6 bases from V and 9 bases from J; bases unmatched to any gene: 17. The CDR3 length is 15 residues. CDR3 nucleotides: TGCAGTGCGGGGGGGGTTTCGGCAATGCGTGGTGAGCAGTTCTTC. As protein: CSAGGVSAMRGEQFF.

This clonotype has only a few counts. This chain uses TRBV20-1 with TRBJ2-5; D remains unclear. Germline-derived CDR1 and CDR2 are DFQATT and SNEGSKA (reference sequence). This CDR3 spans 15 amino acids. V was shortened by 5 bases and J by 2 bases, with 18 bases between the two germline ends. The CDR3 nucleotides read TGCAGTGCTCTCCCTTCCCTTCGTCGGCAAGAGACCCAGTACTTC. This gives the protein CSALPSLRRQETQYF.

This clonotype came up many times. The rearrangement links TRBV29-1 to TRBJ2-7; D is uncertain. The V gene's germline CDR1 is SQVTM and CDR2 ANQGSEA. Trimming stripped 4 bases from V and 2 bases from J, with 18 bases between. The CDR3 is 15 amino acids. The CDR3 reads CSVALHRGVPYEQYF. CDR3 bases: TGCAGCGTTGCCCTTCACAGAGGCGTACCCTACGAGCAGTACTTC.

V usage is TRBV20-1 and J usage is TRBJ2-5; a weak D match, TRBD1 (5 bases). V lost 0 bases and J lost 3, with 17 bases in between. From germline, CDR1 is DFQATT and CDR2 SNEGSKA (reference sequence). CDR3 length: 16 amino acids. CDR3 nucleotide sequence: TGCAGTGCTAGAGAGGGGCAGTGGACCTACGAAGAGACCCAGTACTTC. It is translated as CSAREGQWTYEETQYF.

This clonotype was detected only a few times. The rearrangement links TRBV20-1 to TRBJ1-2; 8 nucleotides agree with TRBD1. Per the germline V gene, CDR1 is DFQATT and CDR2 is SNEGSKA (reference sequence). The CDR3 consists of 14 residues. The V and J ends lost 1 base and 6 bases, in that order; junction bases with no gene match: 7. The CDR3: CSARGGQGPHGYTF. CDR3 nucleotide sequence: TGCAGTGCTAGAGGAGGACAGGGCCCGCATGGCTACACCTTC.

Remarks on this clonotype: Given a much more abundant clone one base away, this may be a read error. This chain's CDR3 is CASSFWDRRETQYF. In nucleotides, the CDR3 is TGTGCCAGCAGTTTCTGGGACAGGAGAGAGACCCAGTACTTC. The chain links TRBV12-3 or TRBV12-4 to TRBJ2-5; 8 bases line up with TRBD1. V trimming: 3 bases; J trimming: 4 bases; junction bases outside the gene matches: 4. The CDR3 runs to 14 residues.

This sequence joins TRBV18 and TRBJ1-6; maybe TRBD1 (5 bases). V was clipped by 6 bases and J by 10 bases, with 19 bases between them. Looked up from germline, CDR1 is KGHSH and CDR2 is LQKENI. The CDR3 runs 15 residues. The CDR3 DNA reads TGTGCCAGCTCCCCGAGGGCAACGAGGGACTCACCCCTCCACTTT. As protein: CASSPRATRDSPLHF.

This chain links TRBV4-1 with TRBJ2-5; a possible D gene is TRBD1 (5 bases). CDR3 length: 15 residues. In germline, CDR1 is MGHRA, CDR2 YSYEKL. The V end was cut by 5 bases, the J end by 3 bases, with 16 bases between. CDR3 loop: CASSEGVRVEETQYF. The CDR3 region has the DNA TGCGCCAGCAGCGAAGGGGTCCGCGTTGAAGAGACCCAGTACTTC.

This clonotype has more than one count but fewer than ten. The chain joins TRBV29-1 to TRBJ2-7; TRBD1 is a possible D gene (5 bases). Germline CDR1 is SQVTM and CDR2 is ANQGSEA. V was clipped by 4 bases and J by 4 bases, with 14 bases between them. This CDR3 region has 13 residues. The CDR3 sequence: CSVVQGTSYEQYF. CDR3 DNA: TGCAGCGTTGTTCAGGGAACCTCTTACGAGCAGTACTTC.

The J gene is TRBJ2-3, the V gene TRBV6-1; a weak D match, TRBD1 (6 bases). V gave up 3 bases and J gave up 1 base, with 14 bases separating them. Germline V lookup: CDR1 MNHNS, CDR2 SASEGT. This CDR3 is built from 16 residues. Here the CDR3 reads CASSDDRNGGTDTQYF. Here the CDR3 DNA reads TGTGCCAGCAGTGACGACAGGAACGGGGGCACAGATACGCAGTATTTT.

In this sample, this clonotype turned up a few times. The chain uses TRBV7-2 and TRBJ2-2, with TRBD1 as a possible D gene (6 bases). Germline loops: CDR1 SGHTA, CDR2 FQGNSA. The CDR3 extends over 15 amino acids. V was shortened by 1 base and J by 7 bases, with 13 bases between the two germline ends. The DNA for the CDR3 is TGTGCCAGCAGCTTAGGAGGACAGACGTACGGGGAGCTGTTTTTT. This encodes CASSLGGQTYGELFF.

In this sample, this clonotype turned up a few times. This chain uses TRBV20-1 with TRBJ2-1, with TRBD1 identical over 8 bases. V shed 6 bases and J 1 base; nucleotides not matched to a gene: 8. This CDR3 comprises 15 residues. Germline V lookup: CDR1 DFQATT, CDR2 SNEGSKA (reference sequence). The CDR3 nucleotides read TGCAGTGCCAACGGACAGGGTGGGTCCTACAATGAGCAGTTCTTC. It encodes CSANGQGGSYNEQFF.

This clonotype has more than one count but fewer than ten. V usage is TRBV10-3 and J usage is TRBJ2-1; 7 nucleotides agree with TRBD1. Germline V gives CDR1 ENHRY, CDR2 SYGVKD. Trimming removed 8 bases from V and 4 bases from J; junction bases left unmatched: 5. This CDR3 has 13 amino acids. CDR3 nucleotides: TGTGCCATCGGACAGGCCCAATACAATGAGCAGTTCTTC. Protein: CAIGQAQYNEQFF.

There are many counts of this clonotype. The chain links TRBV29-1 to TRBJ2-5; possible D gene TRBD1, 6 bases. The CDR3 extends over 13 amino acids. V was pared by 7 bases and J by 4 bases, with 16 bases between. From germline, CDR1 is SQVTM and CDR2 ANQGSEA. The CDR3 region has the DNA TGCAGCGCCGAGCAGGGGCTTCTAGAGACCCAGTACTTC. Protein: CSAEQGLLETQYF.

In its sample, this clonotype was seen many times. The chain is built from TRBV7-2 and TRBJ1-1; perhaps TRBD1 as D (6 bases). The CDR3 extends over 13 amino acids. Trimming cost V 2 bases and J 9 bases, with 13 bases left between them. Germline V gene data show CDR1 as SGHTA and CDR2 as FQGNSA. The CDR3 nucleotides are TGTGCCAGCAGCTTAACGGGGGCGGGACAAGCTTTCTTT. Protein product: CASSLTGAGQAFF.